This passage covers 7 T cell receptor beta chains from one sample sequenced in a study of human T cells and chemical hapten exposure. The time point denotes: healthy volunteer bleed at 6 weeks. Total RNA was extracted from unfractionated whole blood. TCRdb re-derived calls from the RACE reads in MiXCR, one entry per CDR3 protein. Of 60,000 to 90,000 distinct CDR3 sequences listed, about 9.2% are singletons. Source material: whole blood. These receptors all stem from a female donor in good health. Some clones in this sample may be carry-over from other donors' samples.

The J gene is TRBJ1-1, the V gene TRBV27; D is ambiguous. Trimming left V 3 bases short and J 6 bases short, with 11 bases between. Germline V gene data show CDR1 as MNHEY and CDR2 as SMNVEV (reference sequence). The CDR3 is 13 residues long. CDR3 bases: TGTGCCAGCAGTTTGGCCGGCCCCCCTGAAGCTTTCTTT. This sequence encodes CASSLAGPPEAFF.

The sample holds many counts of this clonotype. Here the CDR3 reads CASSLGGIQYF. The CDR3 bases are TGTGCCAGCAGTTTGGGTGGAATTCAGTACTTC. This chain connects TRBV12-3 or TRBV12-4 to TRBJ2-4; D not resolved. Deletions cut 3 bases from V and 10 bases from J, with 7 bases between. The CDR3 spans 11 residues.

Worth noting for this clonotype: One base away lies a much larger clone, so this may be a sequencing read error. J is TRBJ2-5 and V is TRBV7-2; perhaps TRBD2 as D (5 bases). The CDR3 length is 15 residues. Trimming removed 5 bases at V and 6 bases at J, with 19 bases between. The V gene's germline CDR1 is SGHTA and CDR2 FQGNSA. The CDR3 is CASSTRRSGHQTQYF. CDR3 DNA sequence: TGTGCCAGCAGCACTAGGCGGTCAGGCCACCAGACCCAGTACTTC.

This clonotype has only a few counts. V gene TRBV20-1 combines with J gene TRBJ2-4; TRBD1 is a possible D gene (5 bases). The length of the CDR3 is 13 residues. Germline loops: CDR1 DFQATT, CDR2 SNEGSKA (reference sequence). V gave up 6 bases and J gave up 0 bases, with 9 bases separating them. CDR3: CSAPDIAKNIQYF. The CDR3 region has the DNA TGCAGTGCCCCGGACATAGCCAAAAACATTCAGTACTTC.

V and J are TRBV20-1 and TRBJ1-1; D remains ambiguous. The CDR3 has 13 amino acids. The V end was cut by 1 base, the J end by 0 bases, with 6 bases between. Per the germline V gene, CDR1 is DFQATT and CDR2 is SNEGSKA (reference sequence). CDR3 protein: CSARANMNTEAFF. DNA for the CDR3: TGCAGTGCTAGAGCGAACATGAACACTGAAGCTTTCTTT.

This chain connects TRBV6-5 to TRBJ1-1; unclear D gene. The CDR3 extends over 15 amino acids. V lost 0 bases to trimming and J lost 3 bases, with 11 bases between them. The germline V gene has CDR1 MNHEY and CDR2 SVGAGI. CDR3 nucleotides: TGTGCCAGCAGTTACTCGACAACTTCGGACACTGAAGCTTTCTTT. Translation: CASSYSTTSDTEAFF.

The chain joins TRBV7-2 to TRBJ2-1, with D perhaps TRBD1 (8 bases). Trimming left V 5 bases short and J 8 bases short, with 34 bases between. Germline lookup yields CDR1 SGHTA and CDR2 FQGNSA. CDR3 size: 20 residues. The CDR3, as DNA: TGTGCCAGCAGCCCGGGGGGTTGGTCAGGGGGCGTCCCGAATCAGTATGAGCAGTTCTTC. Encoded protein: CASSPGGWSGGVPNQYEQFF.